The 24 T cell receptor beta chains listed next were all sequenced from one sample in a study of response to subunit inactivated influenza vaccine. TCRdb passed the RT-PCR reads through MiXCR, listing each CDR3 protein once. Of just under 550,000 distinct CDR3 sequences listed, approximately 20% are singletons. These same data were also listed under a study on T cells expressing NK-cell markers. That paper adds: In generating TCR beta cDNA, 5'RACE template switching with UMIs was used.

This sample comprised CD4+ T cells sorted from PBMCs, obtained about 12 days after vaccination. The receptors derive from a man over 45 who received an inactivated influenza vaccine.

This clonotype appeared a few times. CDR3 nucleotide sequence: TGTGCCAGCAGCTTAAATGGGAAGGCCCAAGAGACCCAGTACTTC. This sequence encodes CASSLNGKAQETQYF. The chain joins TRBV7-8 to TRBJ2-5, with no clear D. CDR1 is SGHVS, CDR2 FQNEAQ, per germline. This CDR3 spans 15 amino acids. V was clipped by 2 bases and J by 1 base, with 11 bases between them.

The gene calls are TRBV7-2 and TRBJ2-7, with D possibly being TRBD1 (5 bases). The CDR3 spans 14 residues. Germline V gene sequence: CDR1 SGHTA, CDR2 FQGNSA. Trimming removed 2 bases at V and 0 bases at J, with 8 bases between. CDR3 sequence reads: CASSLQDISYEQYF. CDR3 coding DNA: TGTGCCAGCAGCTTACAGGACATCTCCTACGAGCAGTACTTC.

CDR3 region: CASSHPGLAGGREQFF. DNA for the CDR3: TGTGCCAGCAGCCACCCGGGACTAGCGGGGGGGCGGGAGCAGTTCTTC. The J gene is TRBJ2-1, the V gene TRBV6-1, with 16 bases lining up with TRBD2. V was clipped by 6 bases and J by 10 bases; unmatched bases: 9. Per germline, CDR1 MNHNS and CDR2 SASEGT. CDR3 length equals 16 residues.

This clonotype has just a few counts. The chain uses TRBV20-1 and TRBJ1-1, with 7 bases matching TRBD1. Per germline, CDR1 DFQATT and CDR2 SNEGSKA (reference sequence). The J segment lost 1 base and the V segment lost 3 bases, leaving 5 bases of the junction unmatched. The CDR3 runs 14 residues. DNA of the CDR3: TGCAGTGCTAGCATAACAGGGGCGAACACTGAAGCTTTCTTT. It translates to CSASITGANTEAFF.

The V and J genes are TRBV7-2 and TRBJ1-5; TRBD1 aligns across 7 bases. Germline V lookup: CDR1 SGHTA, CDR2 FQGNSA. V lost 5 bases to trimming and J lost 3 bases; unmatched junction nucleotides: 7. This CDR3 has 15 amino acids. CDR3 in amino acids: CASSAETGTNQPQHF. The CDR3 DNA reads TGTGCCAGCAGCGCCGAGACAGGGACCAATCAGCCCCAGCATTTT.

The CDR3 sequence is CASSVDSGTGAGAQYF. The CDR3 nucleotides read TGTGCCAGCAGCGTAGACTCGGGGACAGGGGCCGGGGCCCAGTACTTC. This chain uses TRBV9 with TRBJ2-5; TRBD1 matches 10 bases. The germline V gene encodes CDR1 SGDLS and CDR2 YYNGEE. The CDR3 runs to 16 residues. V shed 0 bases and J 9 bases; nucleotides not matched to a gene: 11. The full variable domain, completed using reference TRBV9 and TRBJ2-5, is DSGVTQTPKHLITATGQRVTLRCSPRSGDLSVYWYQQSLDQGLQFLIQYYNGEERAKGNILERFSAQQFPDLHSELNLSSLELGDSALYFCASSVDSGTGAGAQYFGPGTRLLVL.

This clonotype was counted many times. The chain links TRBV7-2 to TRBJ2-3; no firm D call. CDR3 length equals 13 residues. CDR1 and CDR2 (germline): SGHTA, FQGNSA. The V end lost 2 bases, the J end lost 2 bases, and 5 bases lay between the germline ends. CDR3 nucleotide sequence: TGTGCCAGCAGCTTACAGGTCACAGATACGCAGTATTTT. Encoded protein: CASSLQVTDTQYF.

This chain joins TRBV27 and TRBJ2-2; 12 positions agree with TRBD2. This CDR3 is built from 16 residues. J was trimmed by 5 bases and V by 5 bases; bases with no gene match: 6. Germline V CDR1 and CDR2: MNHEY, SMNVEV (reference sequence). The CDR3 DNA is TGTGCCAGCAGTCGACTAGCGGGGGCCCGTACCGGGGAGCTGTTTTTT. This codes for CASSRLAGARTGELFF.

V and J are TRBV3-1 and TRBJ1-1; possible D gene TRBD1, 5 bases. Trimming took off 4 bases at V and 4 bases at J, with 16 bases between the two ends. The germline gives CDR1 LGHDT, CDR2 YNNKEL (reference sequence). This CDR3 is built from 15 residues. CDR3 in amino acids: CASSLSLVGGTEAFF. The DNA of the CDR3 is TGTGCCAGCAGCCTCTCATTGGTGGGGGGCACTGAAGCTTTCTTT.

A few counts support this clonotype. The chain links TRBV5-1 to TRBJ2-7; 9 nucleotides align to TRBD1. Germline V gene lookup returns CDR1 SGHRS and CDR2 YFSETQ. The ends lost 4 bases at V and 6 bases at J; junction bases unmatched: 2. The CDR3 sequence is 12 residues long. The CDR3 region has the DNA TGCGCCAGCAGCCCGGGACAGGGCGAGCAGTACTTC. This gives the protein CASSPGQGEQYF.

This clonotype was found a few times. The chain links TRBV20-1 to TRBJ2-1; TRBD2 matches at 9 bases. Germline CDR1 DFQATT, CDR2 SNEGSKA (reference sequence). The trim removed 0 bases at V and 6 bases at J, leaving 6 bases unmatched. This CDR3 spans 15 amino acids. CDR3 amino acids: CSARDHRTSVNEQFF. In DNA, the CDR3 is TGCAGTGCTAGAGATCATAGGACTAGCGTCAATGAGCAGTTCTTC.

The chain links TRBV18 to TRBJ2-3, with D uncertain. Germline CDR1 and CDR2: KGHSH and LQKENI. The CDR3 is 11 amino acids. The V end lost 3 bases, the J end lost 9 bases, and 7 bases lay between the germline ends. The CDR3 DNA reads as TGTGCCAGCTCACCCCTGTACACGCAGTATTTT. Translating gives CASSPLYTQYF.

This clonotype was picked up a small number of times. The genes are TRBV12-3 or TRBV12-4 and TRBJ1-1; 7 bases are a match to TRBD1. Trimming cost V 5 bases and J 2 bases; bases outside gene matches: 8. This CDR3 region has 15 residues. CDR3 sequence (DNA): TGTGCCAGCAGTCCCTCGACAGGGAGTAACACTGAAGCTTTCTTT. Translation gives CASSPSTGSNTEAFF.

This clonotype has a handful of counts. Here the CDR3 DNA reads TGTGCCAGCAGCTTATCACTGACGGTATTGAACACTGAAGCTTTCTTT. Its translation: CASSLSLTVLNTEAFF. This chain connects TRBV5-6 to TRBJ1-1; D not certain. The germline V gene encodes CDR1 SGHDT and CDR2 YYEEEE. The CDR3 extends over 16 amino acids. Trimming cost V 2 bases and J 0 bases, with 14 bases left between them.

This clonotype was found a few times. The rearrangement links TRBV20-1 to TRBJ2-5, with a possible D match to TRBD1 (6 bases). The CDR3 is made up of 13 amino acids. Germline loops: CDR1 DFQATT, CDR2 SNEGSKA (reference sequence). The V gene lost 0 bases and the J gene lost 5 bases, with 10 bases spanning the gap. This CDR3 is CSARDQGLETQYF. The CDR3 coding sequence is TGCAGTGCTAGAGACCAGGGGTTGGAGACCCAGTACTTC.

The sample holds a few counts of this clonotype. The chain combines TRBV20-1 with TRBJ2-3; no definite D call. Looked up from germline, CDR1 is DFQATT and CDR2 is SNEGSKA (reference sequence). There are 15 residues in the CDR3. Trimming removed 5 bases from V and 2 bases from J, with 17 bases in between. CDR3 nucleotide sequence: TGCAGTGCTGCAGACGGCGGAACCTTCACAGATACGCAGTATTTT. It encodes CSAADGGTFTDTQYF.

This clonotype was picked up a small number of times. CDR3 DNA sequence: TGTGCCAGCAGTGAAGCTACCGTTGGAAACACCATATATTTT. It is translated as CASSEATVGNTIYF. This chain uses TRBV2 with TRBJ1-3; D is unclear. CDR3 size: 14 residues. V gave up 0 bases and J gave up 3 bases, with 6 bases separating them. Looked up from germline, CDR1 is SNHLY and CDR2 is FYNNEI.

The V and J genes are TRBV12-3 or TRBV12-4 and TRBJ2-1; the D gene is possibly TRBD1 (6 bases). CDR3 length: 14 amino acids. V was pared by 6 bases and J by 6 bases, with 15 bases between. CDR3 DNA sequence: TGTGCCAGCAGGGTGCTAGGGGGAACCAATGAGCAGTTCTTC. It yields the protein CASRVLGGTNEQFF.

This clonotype was seen only a few times. CDR3 amino acids: CASSLRGQEQYF. CDR3 sequence (DNA): TGTGCCAGCAGTTTACGGGGACAGGAGCAGTACTTC. This rearrangement joins TRBV12-3 or TRBV12-4 to TRBJ2-7, with 7 bases lining up with TRBD1. CDR3 size: 12 residues. After removal of 2 bases from V and 7 bases from J, the junction contained 2 bases not matched to a gene.

This clonotype was seen more than once but under ten times. The rearrangement links TRBV7-6 to TRBJ1-6; D gene unclear. CDR1 is SGHVS, CDR2 FNYEAQ, per germline. V gave up 0 bases and J gave up 9 bases, with 9 bases separating them. The CDR3 has 14 amino acids. CDR3 residues: CASSLAQYASPLHF. The CDR3, as DNA: TGTGCCAGCAGCTTAGCCCAGTATGCTTCACCCCTCCACTTT.

J is TRBJ2-5 and V is TRBV7-2; no clear D. Trimming pared 5 bases from V and 0 bases from J, leaving 13 bases between. The CDR3 consists of 15 residues. From germline, CDR1 is SGHTA and CDR2 FQGNSA. The CDR3 loop reads CASSRVSGYQETQYF. DNA for the CDR3: TGTGCCAGCAGCAGAGTATCTGGGTACCAAGAGACCCAGTACTTC.

In this sample, this clonotype turned up a few times. The V call is TRBV7-2, the J call TRBJ1-2, with D tentatively TRBD1 (5 bases). Germline-derived CDR1 and CDR2 are SGHTA and FQGNSA. The CDR3 contains 13 residues. Trimming took 1 base from V and 8 from J, leaving 11 bases between them. The CDR3 DNA is TGTGCCAGCAGCTTAGTAGGGGCCATGGGCTACACCTTC. This translates into CASSLVGAMGYTF.

This sequence joins TRBV24-1 and TRBJ2-3; unclear D gene. Trimming took 5 bases from V and 2 from J, leaving 7 bases between them. Per the germline V gene, CDR1 is KGHDR and CDR2 is SFDVKD. The CDR3 contains 13 residues. CDR3 sequence reads: CATSVRATDTQYF. As DNA, the CDR3 is TGTGCCACCAGTGTTCGGGCCACAGATACGCAGTATTTT.

The V gene is TRBV24-1, the J gene TRBJ1-5; TRBD1 is a possible D gene (6 bases). There are 14 residues in the CDR3. Between the trimmed V and J ends, which lost 9 bases and 3 bases, there was a span of 14 bases. Germline assignment: CDR1 KGHDR and CDR2 SFDVKD. CDR3 nucleotide sequence: TGTGCCACCTCACGGACAGACGCCAATCAGCCCCAGCATTTT. This translates into CATSRTDANQPQHF.